This TCR beta chain was profiled in a study of graft-versus-host responses after intestinal transplantation. The sample holds one count of this clone. Its antigen remains unknown. This CDR3 has 14 residues. The germline V gene has CDR1 LNHNV and CDR2 YYDKDF (reference sequence). Trimming cost V 0 bases and J 3 bases, with 9 bases left between them. TCRdb keeps only in-frame clones here, not all; method: immunoSEQ multiplex PCR. The table lists roughly 120,000 clones, about nine tenths of them singletons, with roughly 0.2% in the top ten. The V call is TRBV15, the J call TRBJ2-7; no clear D. The source is a human donor who received an intestinal transplant. Sequenced here: unstimulated CD4+ T cells sorted from spleen or lymph node cells, sampled before intestinal transplant. CDR3 loop: CATSRDPRLYEQYF. DNA for the CDR3: TGTGCCACCAGCAGAGATCCTAGGCTCTACGAGCAGTACTTC.